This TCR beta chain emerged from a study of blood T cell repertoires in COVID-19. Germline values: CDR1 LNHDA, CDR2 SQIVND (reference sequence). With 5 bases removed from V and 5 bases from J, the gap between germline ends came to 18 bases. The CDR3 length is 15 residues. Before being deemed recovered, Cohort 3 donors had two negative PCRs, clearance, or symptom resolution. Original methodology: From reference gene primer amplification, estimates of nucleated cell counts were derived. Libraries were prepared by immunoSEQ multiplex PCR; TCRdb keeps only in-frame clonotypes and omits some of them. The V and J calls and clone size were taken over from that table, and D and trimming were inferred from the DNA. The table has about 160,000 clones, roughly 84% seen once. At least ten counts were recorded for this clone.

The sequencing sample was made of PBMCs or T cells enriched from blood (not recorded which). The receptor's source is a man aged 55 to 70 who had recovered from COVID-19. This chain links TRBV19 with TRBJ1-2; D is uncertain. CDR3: CASSASRGVQYGYTF. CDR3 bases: TGTGCCAGTAGTGCTTCCAGAGGCGTGCAATATGGCTACACCTTC.